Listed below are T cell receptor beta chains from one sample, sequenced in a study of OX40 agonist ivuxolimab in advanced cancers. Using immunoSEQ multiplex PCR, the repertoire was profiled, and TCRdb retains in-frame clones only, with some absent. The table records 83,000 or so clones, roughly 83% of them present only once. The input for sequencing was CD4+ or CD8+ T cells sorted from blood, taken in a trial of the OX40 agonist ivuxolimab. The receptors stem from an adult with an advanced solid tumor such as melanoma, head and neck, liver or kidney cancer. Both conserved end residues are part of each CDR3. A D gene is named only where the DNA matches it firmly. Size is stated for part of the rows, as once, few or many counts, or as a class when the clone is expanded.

DNA: TGTGCCAGTAGTCCCTTGGGACTTACCACGGATACGCAGTATTTT; CDR3: CASSPLGLTTDTQYF; V: TRBV19; D: NA; size: NA; J: TRBJ2-3
DNA: TGTGCCAGCAGTCTACGGAACTATGGCTACACCTTC; CDR3: CASSLRNYGYTF; V: TRBV28; D: NA; size: NA; J: TRBJ1-2
DNA: TGTGCCAGCAGTCCGGGGTTAGAGACCCAGTACTTC; CDR3: CASSPGLETQYF; V: TRBV6-6; D: NA; size: once; J: TRBJ2-5
DNA: TGTGCCAGCAGTTACGGGACGGCCACCTCAGATACGCAGTATTTT; CDR3: CASSYGTATSDTQYF; V: TRBV6-5; D: NA; size: NA; J: TRBJ2-3
DNA: TGTGCCAGCAGCTTAGGGCAAGCCGGGGAAAAACTGTTTTTT; CDR3: CASSLGQAGEKLFF; V: TRBV7-9; D: NA; size: NA; J: TRBJ1-4
DNA: TGTGCCAGCAGCCAAGTGCGGGGGAGCTCCTACGAGCAGTACTTC; CDR3: CASSQVRGSSYEQYF; V: TRBV4-2; D: TRBD2; size: NA; J: TRBJ2-7
DNA: TGTGCCAGCAGTGACATCAGCTCCTACGAGCAGTACTTC; CDR3: CASSDISSYEQYF; V: TRBV2; D: NA; size: NA; J: TRBJ2-7
DNA: TGCGCCAGCAGCCAAGCATGGACAGGGGGCTCTGGCTACACCTTC; CDR3: CASSQAWTGGSGYTF; V: TRBV4-3; D: TRBD1; size: NA; J: TRBJ1-2
DNA: TGTGCCTGGAAAAGGTTCACTGAAGCTTTCTTT; CDR3: CAWKRFTEAFF; V: TRBV30; D: NA; size: medium-sized; J: TRBJ1-1
DNA: TGCGCCAGCAGTCAACCCCAACTAGTATTGCATACCGAAGAGACCCAGTACTTC; CDR3: CASSQPQLVLHTEETQYF; V: TRBV23-1; D: NA; size: NA; J: TRBJ2-5
DNA: TGTGCCAGCAGCTTGGAACAATCAGGGGCCAACGTCCTGACTTTC; CDR3: CASSLEQSGANVLTF; V: TRBV5-6; D: NA; size: NA; J: TRBJ2-6
DNA: TGTGCCAGCAGAGACAGTCCCTACGAGCAGTACTTC; CDR3: CASRDSPYEQYF; V: TRBV6-1; D: NA; size: NA; J: TRBJ2-7
DNA: TGTGCCAGCAGCCAAGTTGTCGAGACCCAGTACTTC; CDR3: CASSQVVETQYF; V: TRBV14; D: NA; size: NA; J: TRBJ2-5
DNA: TGTGCCAGCAGCCTAGCGGGAGGGCCCACAGATACGCAGTATTTT; CDR3: CASSLAGGPTDTQYF; V: TRBV7-9; D: TRBD2; size: NA; J: TRBJ2-3
DNA: TGTGCCAGCAGCTCAGCGGACAGAAACGAGCAGTACTTC; CDR3: CASSSADRNEQYF; V: TRBV2; D: NA; size: NA; J: TRBJ2-7
DNA: TGTGCCAGCAGCTCCCCTAATGAAAAACTGTTTTTT; CDR3: CASSSPNEKLFF; V: TRBV7-9; D: NA; size: NA; J: TRBJ1-4
DNA: TGTGCCAGCAGCCCCGGGAGCGAACTCCACGAGCAGTACTTC; CDR3: CASSPGSELHEQYF; V: TRBV9; D: NA; size: NA; J: TRBJ2-7
DNA: TGTGCCAGCAGCCCTAACGGACCGGAAGAAGCTTTCTTT; CDR3: CASSPNGPEEAFF; V: TRBV6-1; D: NA; size: NA; J: TRBJ1-1
DNA: TGTGCCAGCTCACCACGACAGGGCATTTCTGGAAACACCATATATTTT; CDR3: CASSPRQGISGNTIYF; V: TRBV18; D: TRBD1; size: NA; J: TRBJ1-3
DNA: TGTGCCTGGCAGAGGAGCGCTGAAGCTTTCTTT; CDR3: CAWQRSAEAFF; V: TRBV30; D: NA; size: NA; J: TRBJ1-1
DNA: TGTGCCAGCAGCCGGCAGACTAATCAGCCCCAGCATTTT; CDR3: CASSRQTNQPQHF; V: TRBV16; D: NA; size: NA; J: TRBJ1-5
DNA: TGTGCCAGCAGCTTAGCCGATGGGTGGCCCCAGCATTTT; CDR3: CASSLADGWPQHF; V: TRBV7-9; D: NA; size: NA; J: TRBJ1-5
DNA: TGTGCCAGCAGCTTAGTTGGGACAGGGAGGACAGATACGCAGTATTTT; CDR3: CASSLVGTGRTDTQYF; V: TRBV11-2; D: TRBD1; size: NA; J: TRBJ2-3
DNA: TGTGCCAGCTCCCTTTCCACCCGACAGGACCACTATGGCTACACCTTC; CDR3: CASSLSTRQDHYGYTF; V: TRBV11-2; D: NA; size: NA; J: TRBJ1-2
DNA: TGTGCCAGCCGAGGACAGAGTTACGAGCAGTACTTC; CDR3: CASRGQSYEQYF; V: TRBV18; D: NA; size: NA; J: TRBJ2-7
DNA: TGTGCCAGCTCACCAGTAGGACCCCTCTACGAGCAGTACTTC; CDR3: CASSPVGPLYEQYF; V: TRBV18; D: NA; size: many; J: TRBJ2-7
DNA: TGTGCCAGTAGTATAGAGTTTACCTACGAGCAGTACTTC; CDR3: CASSIEFTYEQYF; V: TRBV19; D: NA; size: NA; J: TRBJ2-7
DNA: TGCGCCAGCAGCTTGGGTGGGACAGGGGGCCAAGAGACCCAGTACTTC; CDR3: CASSLGGTGGQETQYF; V: TRBV5-1; D: TRBD1; size: NA; J: TRBJ2-5
DNA: TGCGCCAGCAGCCAAGGACTAGCGGGGGGGCCCGTCAAAAACATTCAGTACTTC; CDR3: CASSQGLAGGPVKNIQYF; V: TRBV4-1; D: TRBD2; size: few; J: TRBJ2-4
DNA: TGTGCCACCAAAAGGGAAGAGACCCAGTACTTC; CDR3: CATKREETQYF; V: TRBV6-6; D: NA; size: NA; J: TRBJ2-5
DNA: TGTGCCAGCGGGTATCCGGGACAGGGGTCCTACGAGCAGTACTTC; CDR3: CASGYPGQGSYEQYF; V: TRBV6-1; D: TRBD1; size: once; J: TRBJ2-7
DNA: TGTGCCAGCAGCTTAGGTACGGAATGGCCCCAGCATTTT; CDR3: CASSLGTEWPQHF; V: TRBV7-2; D: NA; size: NA; J: TRBJ1-5
DNA: TGCAGCGTTGAGCCCGTCAACTATGGCTACACCTTC; CDR3: CSVEPVNYGYTF; V: TRBV29-1; D: NA; size: few; J: TRBJ1-2
DNA: TGTGCCAGCAGATCCGGGACAGGGGCGAATGAAAAACTGTTTTTT; CDR3: CASRSGTGANEKLFF; V: TRBV6-1; D: TRBD1; size: NA; J: TRBJ1-4
DNA: TGTGCCAGCAGTTACGAACTAGCGGGGGAGAATGAGCAGTTCTTC; CDR3: CASSYELAGENEQFF; V: TRBV6-6; D: TRBD2; size: NA; J: TRBJ2-1
DNA: TGTGCCAGCACCCATCCCGACAGCCCCTACGAGCAGTACTTC; CDR3: CASTHPDSPYEQYF; V: TRBV6-1; D: NA; size: NA; J: TRBJ2-7
DNA: TGTGCCAGCAGCCCCCCGGGGCAAGAGACCCAGTACTTC; CDR3: CASSPPGQETQYF; V: TRBV5-8; D: NA; size: once; J: TRBJ2-5
DNA: TGTGCCAGCAGCCCGCCCGGGATTCCTAACTATGGCTACACCTTC; CDR3: CASSPPGIPNYGYTF; V: TRBV7-9; D: NA; size: few; J: TRBJ1-2
DNA: TGTGCCATCTCCCCAGAACAGGGAGTCAGGACTGAAGCTTTCTTT; CDR3: CAISPEQGVRTEAFF; V: TRBV28; D: NA; size: NA; J: TRBJ1-1
DNA: TGCGCCAGCAGCTTGGTGCAGGGGGCTTCAGATACGCAGTATTTT; CDR3: CASSLVQGASDTQYF; V: TRBV5-1; D: TRBD1; size: NA; J: TRBJ2-3
DNA: TGTGCCAGCAGCGGGACATCGAACACTGAAGCTTTCTTT; CDR3: CASSGTSNTEAFF; V: TRBV5-5; D: NA; size: NA; J: TRBJ1-1
DNA: TGTGCCAGCAGCACGATTCAGGGGGAAAAACTGTTTTTT; CDR3: CASSTIQGEKLFF; V: TRBV7-9; D: NA; size: once; J: TRBJ1-4
DNA: TGCGCCAGCAGCCATAACCTTATCGGGACTAGCGGCTCCTACGAGCAGTACTTC; CDR3: CASSHNLIGTSGSYEQYF; V: TRBV4-3; D: TRBD2; size: NA; J: TRBJ2-7
DNA: TGTGCCAGCAGCCCTCCCGACCCTCGCCTAGCGGGAAAGCATGAGCAGTTCTTC; CDR3: CASSPPDPRLAGKHEQFF; V: TRBV7-9; D: TRBD2; size: NA; J: TRBJ2-1
DNA: TGTGCCAGCAGTATTGCCTCAGATACGCAGTATTTT; CDR3: CASSIASDTQYF; V: TRBV2; D: NA; size: NA; J: TRBJ2-3
DNA: TGTGCCAGCTCACCCCGACAGGGAAAGAACACTGAAGCTTTCTTT; CDR3: CASSPRQGKNTEAFF; V: TRBV18; D: TRBD1; size: NA; J: TRBJ1-1